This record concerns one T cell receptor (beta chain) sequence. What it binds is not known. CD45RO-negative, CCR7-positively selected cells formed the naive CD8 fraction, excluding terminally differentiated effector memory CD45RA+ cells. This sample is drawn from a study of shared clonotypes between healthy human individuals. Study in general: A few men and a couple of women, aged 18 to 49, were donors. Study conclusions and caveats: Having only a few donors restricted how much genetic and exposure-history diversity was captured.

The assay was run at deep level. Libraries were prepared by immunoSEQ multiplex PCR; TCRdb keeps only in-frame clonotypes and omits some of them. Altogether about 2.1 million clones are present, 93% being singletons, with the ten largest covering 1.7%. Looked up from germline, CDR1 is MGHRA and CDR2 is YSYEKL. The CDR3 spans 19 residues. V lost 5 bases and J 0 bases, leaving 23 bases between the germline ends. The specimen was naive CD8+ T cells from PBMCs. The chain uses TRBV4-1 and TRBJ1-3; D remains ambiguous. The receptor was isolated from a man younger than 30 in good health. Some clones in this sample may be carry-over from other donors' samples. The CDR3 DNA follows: TGCGCCAGCAGCTTAATAACCGACCCCCGTACCGGCTCTGGAAACACCATATATTTT. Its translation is CASSLITDPRTGSGNTIYF.